This entry lists 2 T cell receptor beta chains sequenced from one sample in a study of cytomegalovirus exposure and HLA in healthy donors. Sequenced by immunoSEQ multiplex PCR; TCRdb stores in-frame clones only, minus some. The sample includes 82,000 or so clones, roughly 94% of them seen just once. Sample: PBMCs. The receptors come from a woman in her late teens or twenties in good health and CMV-seronegative.

The chain joins TRBV4-1 to TRBJ1-2; possible D gene TRBD1, 6 bases. The V end lost 0 bases, the J end lost 0 bases, and 8 bases lay between the germline ends. The CDR3 has 15 residues. CDR1 is MGHRA, CDR2 YSYEKL, per germline. In DNA form, the CDR3 reads TGCGCCAGCAGCCAAGAAACAGGGTCTAACTATGGCTACACCTTC. Amino acids: CASSQETGSNYGYTF.

The chain links TRBV5-6 to TRBJ1-2; maybe TRBD1 (6 bases). V gave up 0 bases and J gave up 5 bases, with 14 bases separating them. The CDR3 is 15 amino acids. The germline V gene has CDR1 SGHDT and CDR2 YYEEEE. CDR3 sequence (DNA): TGTGCCAGCAGCTTGGTGGGGGCTCCGATATATGGCTACACCTTC. It is translated as CASSLVGAPIYGYTF.